The 14 T cell receptor beta chains given below trace back to one sample, sequenced in a study of control samples from healthy donors and cancer patients. The table came from immunoSEQ multiplex PCR; TCRdb's copy has only in-frame clones and leaves some out. The sample contains 120,000 or so clones, approximately 87% of which appear only once. Sequenced: blood. These receptors originate from a young man in good health.

The CDR3 loop is CASSRTSGGDTQYF. CDR3 in DNA: TGTGCCAGCAGCCGGACTAGCGGGGGGGATACGCAGTATTTT. The J gene is TRBJ2-3, the V gene TRBV3-1 (or the pseudogene TRBV3-2); 14 bases line up with TRBD2. In germline, CDR1 is LGHDT, CDR2 YNNKEL (reference sequence). J was trimmed by 6 bases and V by 4 bases; bases with no gene match: 0. This CDR3 is built from 14 residues.

CDR3 sequence (DNA): TGCGCGTCCCAGGAGGGGGGCTTGGTGGAGACCCAGTACTTC. This codes for CASQEGGLVETQYF. The chain is built from TRBV5-1 and TRBJ2-5; D could derive from TRBD1 or TRBD2 (6 bases each). The CDR3 contains 14 residues. Per germline, CDR1 SGHRS and CDR2 YFSETQ.

The V and J genes are TRBV5-6 and TRBJ2-5; D is unclear. The germline CDR1 and CDR2 sequences are SGHDT and YYEEEE. With 2 bases removed from V and 0 bases from J, the gap between germline ends came to 14 bases. The CDR3 sequence is 16 residues long. CDR3 region: CASSFWTDENQETQYF. The CDR3 region has the DNA TGTGCCAGCAGCTTTTGGACGGACGAGAACCAAGAGACCCAGTACTTC.

This sequence joins TRBV5-5 and TRBJ2-2, with unresolved D. V lost 4 bases and J 6 bases, leaving 16 bases between the germline ends. Germline assignment: CDR1 SGHKS and CDR2 YYEKEE (reference sequence). The CDR3 is 15 amino acids. CDR3: CASSRTTTASGELFF. CDR3 in DNA: TGTGCCAGCAGCAGAACCACTACAGCCTCCGGGGAGCTGTTTTTT.

The chain couples TRBV7-3 to TRBJ2-2, with 7 bases aligning to TRBD1. V lost 7 bases and J lost 6; bases outside the gene matches: 5. CDR1 SGHTA and CDR2 FQGTGA come from the germline V gene. This CDR3 is built from 13 residues. CDR3 bases: TGTGCCAGCAAGGGGGCAGGGGCCGGGGAGCTGTTTTTT. Protein sequence: CASKGAGAGELFF.

This clone was seen a handful of times. This chain uses TRBV9 with TRBJ2-7; 9 bases fit TRBD1. V lost 3 bases and J lost 6; bases outside the gene matches: 4. The length of the CDR3 is 13 residues. Germline CDR1 is SGDLS and CDR2 is YYNGEE. The CDR3 sequence is CASSARQGGEQYF. The CDR3, as DNA: TGTGCCAGCAGCGCCCGACAGGGGGGCGAGCAGTACTTC.

V usage is TRBV6-5 and J usage is TRBJ1-5; 9 nucleotides line up with TRBD1. After removal of 6 bases from V and 5 bases from J, the junction contained 2 bases not matched to a gene. The CDR3 length is 13 residues. Germline V lookup: CDR1 MNHEY, CDR2 SVGAGI. The CDR3 here is CASSDRGDQPQHF. As DNA, the CDR3 is TGTGCCAGCAGCGACAGGGGGGATCAGCCCCAGCATTTT.

This clone has more than one count but fewer than ten. The chain couples TRBV18 to TRBJ1-5; 7 nucleotides match TRBD1. Trimming took 6 bases from V and 10 from J; bases not matched to a gene: 12. Germline CDR1 reads KGHSH; CDR2 reads LQKENI. This CDR3 is built from 14 residues. The CDR3 bases are TGTGCCAGCTCCCGGGACAGCCAGGGAAGTCCCCAGCATTTT. Encoded protein: CASSRDSQGSPQHF.

This rearrangement joins TRBV7-2 to TRBJ2-7; a weak D match, TRBD1 (5 bases). Germline-derived CDR1 and CDR2 are SGHTA and FQGNSA. CDR3 length: 12 amino acids. Trimming shortened V by 5 bases and J by 3 bases, and 8 bases separated the two germline ends. CDR3 region: CASSPGNYEQYF. In DNA form, the CDR3 reads TGTGCCAGCAGCCCAGGGAACTACGAGCAGTACTTC.

The chain is built from TRBV6-5 and TRBJ2-5; the D gene is possibly TRBD1 (6 bases). CDR3 length: 15 amino acids. Germline V CDR1 and CDR2: MNHEY, SVGAGI. Trimming took off 2 bases at V and 1 base at J, with 11 bases between the two ends. CDR3: CASSYGGRLQETQYF. The CDR3 DNA reads TGTGCCAGCAGTTACGGGGGCCGACTCCAAGAGACCCAGTACTTC.

The V gene is TRBV2, the J gene TRBJ2-5; maybe TRBD2 (5 bases). CDR1 is SNHLY and CDR2 is FYNNEI in the germline V gene. The CDR3 sequence is 13 residues long. V shed 7 bases and J shed 2 bases, with 11 bases lying between them. The CDR3 DNA sequence: TGTGCCAGCAACTTCCGGGGACAAGAGACCCAGTACTTC. Encoded protein: CASNFRGQETQYF.

This clone has just a few counts. The V and J genes are TRBV4-1 and TRBJ1-5; D is uncertain. V was shortened by 0 bases and J by 7 bases, with 16 bases between the two germline ends. Germline V CDR1 and CDR2: MGHRA, YSYEKL. This CDR3 has 16 residues. The DNA for the CDR3 is TGCGCCAGCAGCCAAGAGGCGGCGGGAGGATTCCAGCCCCAGCATTTT. The encoded protein is CASSQEAAGGFQPQHF.

The J gene is TRBJ1-3, the V gene TRBV9, with D unresolved. Germline V gives CDR1 SGDLS, CDR2 YYNGEE. The V end was cut by 2 bases, the J end by 0 bases, with 15 bases between. The length of the CDR3 is 17 residues. CDR3 sequence (DNA): TGTGCCAGCAGCGTTGGGCGCACAACACGCTCTGGAAACACCATATATTTT. Translated, it gives CASSVGRTTRSGNTIYF.

The genes are TRBV18 and TRBJ1-1; no firm D call. This CDR3 is built from 13 residues. Germline V gene data show CDR1 as KGHSH and CDR2 as LQKENI. The V end lost 3 bases, the J end lost 8 bases, and 13 bases lay between the germline ends. The CDR3 nucleotides are TGTGCCAGCTCACCCCAGAAAGGGAAAGAAGCTTTCTTT. This translates into CASSPQKGKEAFF.